Listed here is a single TCR beta chain. This sample is part of a study of cytomegalovirus exposure and HLA in healthy donors. 13 Jbeta primers and 60 Vbeta primers were used for the PCR. The protocol was immunoSEQ multiplex PCR, while the TCRdb copy is restricted to in-frame clones and leaves out a portion. The table lists about 120,000 clones, 60% to 85% of them singletons. Sequencing used PBMCs. The TCR was taken from a man younger than 45 in good health and CMV-seronegative.

The CDR3 sequence is CAIRPGQGTDTQYF. The CDR3 DNA follows: TGTGCCATCAGACCGGGACAGGGCACAGATACGCAGTATTTT. The chain has TRBV10-3 and TRBJ2-3, with TRBD1 identical over 8 bases. This CDR3 region has 14 residues. Looked up from germline, CDR1 is ENHRY and CDR2 is SYGVKD. V was pared by 6 bases and J by 1 base, with 3 bases of the junction left unmatched.